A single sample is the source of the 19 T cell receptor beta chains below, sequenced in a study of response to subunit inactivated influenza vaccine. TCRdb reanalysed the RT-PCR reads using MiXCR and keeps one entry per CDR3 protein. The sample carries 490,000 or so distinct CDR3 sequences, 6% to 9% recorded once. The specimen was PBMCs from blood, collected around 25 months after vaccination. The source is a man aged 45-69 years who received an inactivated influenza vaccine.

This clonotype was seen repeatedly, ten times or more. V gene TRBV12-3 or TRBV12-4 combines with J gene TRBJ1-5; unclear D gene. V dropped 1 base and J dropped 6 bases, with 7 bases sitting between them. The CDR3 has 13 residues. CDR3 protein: CASSLGGFQPQHF. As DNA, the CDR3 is TGTGCCAGCAGTTTAGGGGGATTTCAGCCCCAGCATTTT.

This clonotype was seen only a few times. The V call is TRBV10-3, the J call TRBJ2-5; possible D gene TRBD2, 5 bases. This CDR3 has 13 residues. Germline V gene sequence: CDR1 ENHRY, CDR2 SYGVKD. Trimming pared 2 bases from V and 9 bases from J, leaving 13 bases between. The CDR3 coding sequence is TGTGCCATCAGTGAGAATGTGGCCGGGGCCCAGTACTTC. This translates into CAISENVAGAQYF.

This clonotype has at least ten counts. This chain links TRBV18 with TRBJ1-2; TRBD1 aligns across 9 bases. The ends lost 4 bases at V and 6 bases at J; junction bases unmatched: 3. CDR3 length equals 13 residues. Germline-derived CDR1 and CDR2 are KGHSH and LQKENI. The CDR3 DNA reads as TGTGCCAGCTCACTCGACAGGGGGAATGGCTACACCTTC. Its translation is CASSLDRGNGYTF.

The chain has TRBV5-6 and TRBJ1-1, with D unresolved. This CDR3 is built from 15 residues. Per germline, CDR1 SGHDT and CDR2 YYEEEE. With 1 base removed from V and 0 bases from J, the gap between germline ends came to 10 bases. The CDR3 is CASSLRLRMNTEAFF. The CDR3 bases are TGTGCCAGCAGCTTGCGCCTTCGCATGAACACTGAAGCTTTCTTT.

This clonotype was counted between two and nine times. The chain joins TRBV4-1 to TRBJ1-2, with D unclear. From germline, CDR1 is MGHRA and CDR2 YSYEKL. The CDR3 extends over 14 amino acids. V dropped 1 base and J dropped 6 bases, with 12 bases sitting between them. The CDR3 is CASSQARSSHGYTF. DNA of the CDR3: TGCGCCAGCAGCCAAGCCAGGAGTAGTCATGGCTACACCTTC.

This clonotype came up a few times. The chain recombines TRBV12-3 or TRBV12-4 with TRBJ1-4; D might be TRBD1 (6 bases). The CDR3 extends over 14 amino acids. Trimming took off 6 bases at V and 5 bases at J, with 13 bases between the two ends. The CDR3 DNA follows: TGTGCCAGCAGAAACAGGGAGGGCAATGAAAAACTGTTTTTT. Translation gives CASRNREGNEKLFF.

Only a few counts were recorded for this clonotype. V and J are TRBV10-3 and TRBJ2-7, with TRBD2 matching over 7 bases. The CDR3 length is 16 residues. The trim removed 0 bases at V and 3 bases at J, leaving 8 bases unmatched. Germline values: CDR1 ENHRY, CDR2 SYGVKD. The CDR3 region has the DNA TGTGCCATCAGTGAGTCCGCGGCGGGGGACGGCTACGAGCAGTACTTC. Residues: CAISESAAGDGYEQYF.

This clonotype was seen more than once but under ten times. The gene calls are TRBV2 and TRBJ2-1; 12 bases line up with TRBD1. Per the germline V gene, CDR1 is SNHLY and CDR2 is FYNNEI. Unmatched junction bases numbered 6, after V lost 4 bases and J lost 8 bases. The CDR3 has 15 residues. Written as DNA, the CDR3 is TGTGCCAGCAGTGTACTACGGGACAGGGGGCATGAGCAGTTCTTC. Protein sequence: CASSVLRDRGHEQFF.

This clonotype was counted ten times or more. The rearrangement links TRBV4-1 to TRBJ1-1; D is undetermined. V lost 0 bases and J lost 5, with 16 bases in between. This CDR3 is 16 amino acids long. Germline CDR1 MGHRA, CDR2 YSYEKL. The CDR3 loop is CASSQDISAVGTEAFF. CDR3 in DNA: TGCGCCAGCAGCCAAGATATATCGGCAGTAGGGACTGAAGCTTTCTTT.

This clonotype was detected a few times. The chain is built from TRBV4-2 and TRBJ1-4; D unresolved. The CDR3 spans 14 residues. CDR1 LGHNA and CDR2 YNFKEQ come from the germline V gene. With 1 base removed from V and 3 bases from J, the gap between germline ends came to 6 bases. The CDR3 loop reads CASSQGGSNEKLFF. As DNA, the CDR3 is TGTGCCAGCAGCCAAGGGGGATCTAATGAAAAACTGTTTTTT.

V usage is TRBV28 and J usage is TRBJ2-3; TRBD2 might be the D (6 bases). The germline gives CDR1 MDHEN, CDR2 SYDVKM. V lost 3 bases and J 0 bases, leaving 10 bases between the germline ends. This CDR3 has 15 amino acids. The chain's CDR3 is CASSFARGSTDTQYF. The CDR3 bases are TGTGCCAGCAGTTTTGCGCGGGGTAGCACAGATACGCAGTATTTT.

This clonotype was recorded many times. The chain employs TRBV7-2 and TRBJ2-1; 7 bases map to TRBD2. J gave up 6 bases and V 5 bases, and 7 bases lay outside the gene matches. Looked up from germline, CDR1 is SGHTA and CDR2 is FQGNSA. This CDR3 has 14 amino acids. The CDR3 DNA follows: TGTGCCAGCAGCCCCACAGCGGGAATCAATGAGCAGTTCTTC. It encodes CASSPTAGINEQFF.

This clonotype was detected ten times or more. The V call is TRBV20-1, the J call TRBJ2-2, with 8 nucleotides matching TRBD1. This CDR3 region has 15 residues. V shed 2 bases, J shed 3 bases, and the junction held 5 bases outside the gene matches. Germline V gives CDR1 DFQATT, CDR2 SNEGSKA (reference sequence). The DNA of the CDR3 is TGCAGTGCTAGACAGGGGGCGCTGGACACCGGGGAGCTGTTTTTT. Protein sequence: CSARQGALDTGELFF.

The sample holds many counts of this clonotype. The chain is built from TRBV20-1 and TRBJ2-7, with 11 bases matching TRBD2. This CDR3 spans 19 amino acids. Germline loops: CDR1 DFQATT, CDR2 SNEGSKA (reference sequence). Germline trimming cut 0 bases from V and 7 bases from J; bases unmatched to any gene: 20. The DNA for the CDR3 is TGCAGTGCTAGAGACTATAGGGAGCTAGCGGGGGGTCAGTACGCGGAGCAGTACTTC. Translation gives CSARDYRELAGGQYAEQYF.

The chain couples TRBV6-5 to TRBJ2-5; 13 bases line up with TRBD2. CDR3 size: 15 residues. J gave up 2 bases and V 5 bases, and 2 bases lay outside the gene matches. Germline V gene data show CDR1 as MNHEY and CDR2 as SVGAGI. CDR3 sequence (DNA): TGTGCCAGCAGTATACTAGCGGGGGGGCAAGAGACCCAGTACTTC. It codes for CASSILAGGQETQYF.

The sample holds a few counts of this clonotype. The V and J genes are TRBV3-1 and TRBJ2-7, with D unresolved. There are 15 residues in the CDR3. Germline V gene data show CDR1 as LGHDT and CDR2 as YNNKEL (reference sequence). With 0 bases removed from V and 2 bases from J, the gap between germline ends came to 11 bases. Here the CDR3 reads CASSQDPFTAYEQYF. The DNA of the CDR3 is TGTGCCAGCAGCCAAGATCCCTTTACAGCCTACGAGCAGTACTTC.

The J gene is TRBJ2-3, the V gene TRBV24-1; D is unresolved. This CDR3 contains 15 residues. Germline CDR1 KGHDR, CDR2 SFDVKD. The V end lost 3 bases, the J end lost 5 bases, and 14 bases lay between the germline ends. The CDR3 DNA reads TGTGCCACCAGTGATGCGAGGACCAGTGGAGATACGCAGTATTTT. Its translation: CATSDARTSGDTQYF.

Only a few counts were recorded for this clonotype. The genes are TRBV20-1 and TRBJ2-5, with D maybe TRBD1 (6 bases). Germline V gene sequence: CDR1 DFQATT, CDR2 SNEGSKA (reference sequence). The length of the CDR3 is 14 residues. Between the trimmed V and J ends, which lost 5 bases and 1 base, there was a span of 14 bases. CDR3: CSAQRGLGQETQYF. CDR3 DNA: TGCAGTGCTCAGAGGGGGTTGGGCCAAGAGACCCAGTACTTC.

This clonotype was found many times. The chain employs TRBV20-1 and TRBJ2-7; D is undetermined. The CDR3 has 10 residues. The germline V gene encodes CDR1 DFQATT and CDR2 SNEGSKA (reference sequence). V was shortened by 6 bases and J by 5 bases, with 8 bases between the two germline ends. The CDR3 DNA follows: TGCAGTGCCCTTTATCACGAGCAGTACTTC. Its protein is CSALYHEQYF.